This paragraph reports one T cell receptor beta chain. Its antigen specificity is not known. Base qualities are not provided; no much larger clone lies one nucleotide away. The CDR3 regions of human TCRbeta chains were analyzed by immunosequencing. On the study's bioinformatics: TCRs in the repertoires were matched against a reference library of SARS-CoV-2-specific TCRs that had been generated with the MIRA antigen-specificity platform. Breadth was defined as the fraction of unique TCRs that were SARS-CoV-2-associated, and depth was defined as the fraction of total T cells that were SARS-CoV-2-associated. Each spike-specific TCR was assigned to its reactive spike region and to a CD4 or CD8 class using the MIRA data. Log10-transformed breadth and depth values were compared by one-way ANOVA with Sidak's multiple comparisons tests. This immuneACCESS table, as held by TCRdb, lists in-frame sequences with V and J called but not all clones. Of the missing ones, under half trace to an unresolved V gene in checked studies; the others have no known cause. V, J and clone size derive from that table, while D and trimming were established from the DNA sequence. This sample is represented by over 150,000 clones; 70% to 90% of them were singletons. The biggest ten clones account for under 8% of the sample.

Interpreted using the paper, the time point label stands for: baseline before first vaccination. Samples from vaccinated people were obtained from the UK trials COV001 and COV002, which included a single-blind randomized controlled phase 2/3 trial of AZD1222 (ChAdOx1 nCoV-19) in healthy adults. For TCRbeta chain sequencing, PBMC samples from trial participants were taken at day 0 and at day 28 after the second dose. These data come from a study of T cell responses to AZD1222 COVID-19 vaccine (dated by TCRdb to the early 2020s). For the study in its entirety: AZD1222 recipients whose second dose came at about 4 weeks and those whose second dose came at about 12 weeks were combined into one group, since spike-specific TCR depth and breadth did not differ between the two schedules. A total of 233 trial participants underwent TCR sequencing, of whom some 210 received two doses of AZD1222 and about 25 received two doses of the MenACWY control vaccine. Trial participants were enrolled by age into 18-55, 56-69 and 70-plus year subgroups, with roughly 160, 29 and 62 TCR-sequenced participants respectively.

The CDR3 runs 16 amino acids, cysteine and phenylalanine included. CDR3 DNA only is kept here, 48 bases in frame from base 1. Reading the germline V gene gives CDR1 ENHRY and CDR2 SYGVKD. V was cut back by 10 bases and J by 2 bases, leaving a gap of 21 bases between them. Findings and caveats that apply to the study as a whole: CD4 TCRs associated with the vaccine covered the entire spike protein, and the dominant responses were in regions 160-218 and 743-854. Participants were mostly white British, with more females than males. The authors suggested clonal diversity may have been underestimated. After two AZD1222 doses, spike-specific TCR breadth and depth were significantly higher than at day 0 and than in MenACWY recipients. In the small 56-69-year group, the increase in depth fell short of significance, most likely because of low power. No day 14 peak-response samples were available, so repertoires were characterized only after the peak T cell response. Conclusions about previously exposed vaccinees were limited because only 5 or 6 AZD1222 recipients were SARS-CoV-2 seropositive at baseline. Reportedly, close to half of the unique spike-specific TCRs recognized epitopes lying outside the regions that are mutated in the B.1.351 and B.1.1.7 variants.

The V and J genes are TRBV10-3 and TRBJ1-3; no D gene call is confident. This specimen was peripheral blood, taken on day 0 of AZD1222 vaccination. This clonotype originated in an adult in good health. The CDR3 here reads CATNSPGRSAGNTIYF. The DNA reads TGTGCCACAAACTCTCCCGGCAGATCGGCTGGAAACACCATATATTTT.